The 32 T cell receptor beta chains below all came from one sample that was sequenced in a study of cytomegalovirus exposure and HLA in healthy donors. The primer mix had 60 Vbeta and 13 Jbeta primers. The table came from immunoSEQ multiplex PCR; TCRdb's copy has only in-frame clones and leaves some out. The table records approximately 170,000 clones, around four fifths of them present only once. Sequencing used PBMCs. These TCRs come from a man aged 18-30 years in good health and CMV-seropositive.

The rearrangement uses TRBV28 and TRBJ2-3, with TRBD2 matching over 10 bases. With 4 bases clipped from V and 2 bases from J, the junction kept 9 bases outside the gene matches. This CDR3 is 17 amino acids long. The V gene's germline CDR1 is MDHEN and CDR2 SYDVKM. CDR3 sequence: CASSSPRLAGFTDTQYF. CDR3 in DNA: TGTGCCAGCAGTTCCCCCCGACTAGCGGGCTTCACAGATACGCAGTATTTT.

The J gene is TRBJ2-1, the V gene TRBV4-1; possibly TRBD2 for D (5 bases). CDR1 MGHRA and CDR2 YSYEKL come from the germline V gene. This CDR3 has 16 amino acids. V lost 0 bases to trimming and J lost 2 bases, with 11 bases between them. The DNA for the CDR3 is TGCGCCAGCAGCCAAGAACCCGGGAACCCCTACAATGAGCAGTTCTTC. As protein: CASSQEPGNPYNEQFF.

The genes are TRBV7-3 and TRBJ2-5; D gene uncertain. The J call is doubtful: the DNA matches TRBJ2-7 better. Germline values: CDR1 SGHTA, CDR2 FQGTGA. The CDR3 length is 15 residues. Here the CDR3 DNA reads TGTGCCAGCAGCTTAATGCAGGCCGCCATCTACGAGCAGTACTTC. It encodes CASSLMQAAIYEQYF.

This clone was detected once. The sample carries other DNA sequences with the same CDR3. This sequence joins TRBV15 and TRBJ1-1, with TRBD1 matching over 7 bases. V lost 4 bases, J lost 2 bases, and 7 bases stayed unmatched. The CDR3 contains 15 residues. Germline lookup yields CDR1 LNHNV and CDR2 YYDKDF (reference sequence). The CDR3 reads CATSIRRDRNTEAFF. The CDR3 region has the DNA TGTGCCACCAGCATACGCCGGGACAGAAACACTGAAGCTTTCTTT.

The chain recombines TRBV5-1 with TRBJ2-1; TRBD2 aligns across 7 bases. Germline V gene data show CDR1 as SGHRS and CDR2 as YFSETQ. V was pared by 4 bases and J by 12 bases, with 10 bases of the junction left unmatched. This CDR3 spans 13 amino acids. The CDR3 protein is CASSPAVGGVQFF. CDR3 bases: TGCGCCAGCAGCCCCGCGGTTGGGGGGGTGCAGTTCTTC.

A note on this clone: A junction end diverges from the germline sequence, so it may reflect a read error. The chain links TRBV30 to TRBJ1-2; no clear D gene. CDR1 is GTSNPN and CDR2 is SVGIG in the germline V gene (reference sequence). The CDR3 consists of 8 residues. The chain's CDR3 is CAREGGHF. The CDR3 nucleotides read TGTGCCCGCGAGGGTGGCCACTTC.

The rearrangement links TRBV13 to TRBJ1-1; D is perhaps TRBD1 (6 bases). Germline CDR1 reads PRHDT; CDR2 reads FYEKMQ (reference sequence). Trimming removed 3 bases at V and 3 bases at J, with 17 bases between. The CDR3 totals 16 residues. The CDR3, as DNA: TGTGCCAGCAGCTTGCAGGGGAAAGCTGTGGACACTGAAGCTTTCTTT. It translates to CASSLQGKAVDTEAFF.

The chain combines TRBV2 with TRBJ1-1, with 10 positions matching TRBD1. In germline, CDR1 is SNHLY, CDR2 FYNNEI. The CDR3 is 15 amino acids. J lost 4 bases, V lost 6 bases, and 8 bases had no gene match. This chain's CDR3 is CASSPGQGSGTEAFF. CDR3 coding DNA: TGTGCCAGCAGCCCGGGACAGGGGTCGGGCACTGAAGCTTTCTTT. Drawing the rest from reference TRBV2 and TRBJ1-1, the complete variable domain is EPEVTQTPSHQVTQMGQEVILRCVPISNHLYFYWYRQILGQKVEFLVSFYNNEISEKSEIFDDQFSVERPDGSNFTLKIRSTKLEDSAMYFCASSPGQGSGTEAFFGQGTRLTVV.

The rearrangement links TRBV5-1 to TRBJ2-5, with D tentatively TRBD2 (6 bases). The CDR3 has 15 amino acids. V was clipped by 0 bases and J by 4 bases, with 13 bases between them. The germline CDR1 and CDR2 sequences are SGHRS and YFSETQ. For the CDR3, the DNA is TGCGCCAGCAGCTTGGAAGGTGGGGGGTTAGAGACCCAGTACTTC. Its translation: CASSLEGGGLETQYF.

CDR3 in DNA: TGTGCCAGCAGCTTAGTTTCCGGAGGCGAAGCTTTCTTT. Amino acid sequence: CASSLVSGGEAFF. The chain carries TRBV11-1 and TRBJ1-1; no reliable D call. The CDR3 loop spans 13 amino acids. Trimming pared 1 base from V and 8 bases from J, leaving 11 bases between. Germline CDR1 SGHAT, CDR2 FQDESV (reference sequence).

The chain links TRBV30 to TRBJ1-5; the match to TRBD1 covers 7 bases. With 1 base clipped from V and 7 bases from J, the junction kept 7 bases outside the gene matches. Germline CDR1 is GTSNPN and CDR2 is SVGIG (reference sequence). This CDR3 is built from 14 residues. Here the CDR3 reads CAWSGQGSMQPQHF. DNA for the CDR3: TGTGCCTGGAGTGGACAGGGAAGCATGCAGCCCCAGCATTTT.

The chain employs TRBV27 and TRBJ2-7; 8 bases align to TRBD1. Trimming at V came to 4 bases and at J to 2 bases, leaving 7 bases not matched to a gene. Germline CDR1 and CDR2: MNHEY and SMNVEV (reference sequence). This CDR3 has 15 amino acids. The DNA for the CDR3 is TGTGCCAGCAGTTCACCGGGACAGGCCCCCTACGAGCAGTACTTC. Translation: CASSSPGQAPYEQYF.

This clone has just one count. The chain carries TRBV28 and TRBJ1-4; D is ambiguous. Germline V gene data show CDR1 as MDHEN and CDR2 as SYDVKM. Trimming took 4 bases from V and 0 from J, leaving 9 bases between them. This CDR3 region has 15 residues. The CDR3 DNA reads TGTGCCAGCAGTTCCGATGTAGCAACTAATGAAAAACTGTTTTTT. Encoded protein: CASSSDVATNEKLFF.

The CDR3 bases are TGTGCCAGCAGCTTCCTACAGCCGAGCTCTGGGGCCAACGTCCTGACTTTC. This sequence encodes CASSFLQPSSGANVLTF. The chain is built from TRBV7-3 and TRBJ2-6; D is ambiguous. The CDR3 loop spans 17 amino acids. V lost 3 bases and J lost 0, with 12 bases in between. Germline CDR1 reads SGHTA; CDR2 reads FQGTGA.

This sequence joins TRBV7-3 and TRBJ2-1; a weak D match, TRBD1 (6 bases). V was shortened by 2 bases and J by 5 bases, with 13 bases between the two germline ends. The length of the CDR3 is 15 residues. In germline, CDR1 is SGHTA, CDR2 FQGTGA. In nucleotides, the CDR3 is TGTGCCAGCAGCTTACAAGTGGGGGCGCACAATGAGCAGTTCTTC. Its protein is CASSLQVGAHNEQFF. Full variable domain (missing parts from reference TRBV7-3 and TRBJ2-1): GAGVSQTPSNKVTEKGKYVELRCDPISGHTALYWYRQSLGQGPEFLIYFQGTGAADDSGLPNDRFFAVRPEGSVSTLKIQRTERGDSAVYLCASSLQVGAHNEQFFGPGTRLTVL.

This clone was seen a few times. The chain carries TRBV19 and TRBJ1-2; D uncertain. V lost 9 bases, J lost 2 bases, and 10 bases lay in between. The CDR3 is made up of 12 amino acids. Germline lookup yields CDR1 LNHDA and CDR2 SQIVND (reference sequence). The CDR3 region is CASGEQNYGYTF. The CDR3 DNA reads TGTGCCAGCGGGGAACAAAACTATGGCTACACCTTC.

The chain uses TRBV7-9 and TRBJ2-3, with TRBD2 matching over 7 bases. Germline CDR1 reads SEHNR; CDR2 reads FQNEAQ (reference sequence). The CDR3 is made up of 16 amino acids. J lost 0 bases, V lost 2 bases, and 5 bases had no gene match. This chain's CDR3 is CASSLRAGTSTDTQYF. The CDR3 DNA reads TGTGCCAGCAGCTTAAGAGCGGGGACTAGCACAGATACGCAGTATTTT.

The gene calls are TRBV5-6 and TRBJ1-1, with D tentatively TRBD1 (5 bases). CDR1 SGHDT and CDR2 YYEEEE come from the germline V gene. The CDR3 has 13 residues. Trimming left V 0 bases short and J 5 bases short, with 8 bases between. The DNA for the CDR3 is TGTGCCAGCAGCTTGGGGGGACTAACTGAAGCTTTCTTT. It is translated as CASSLGGLTEAFF.

The chain is built from TRBV29-1 and TRBJ2-7; maybe TRBD1 (5 bases). V dropped 3 bases and J dropped 5 bases, with 8 bases sitting between them. This CDR3 comprises 11 residues. Germline CDR1 SQVTM, CDR2 ANQGSEA. The DNA of the CDR3 is TGCAGCGTTGAGGAAGGGGACGAGCAGTACTTC. The encoded protein is CSVEEGDEQYF.

The rearrangement links TRBV13 to TRBJ2-3; possible D gene TRBD2, 7 bases. V lost 0 bases and J 2 bases, leaving 9 bases between the germline ends. Germline lookup yields CDR1 PRHDT and CDR2 FYEKMQ (reference sequence). The CDR3 length is 15 residues. The CDR3 spells CASSLGGGATDTQYF. In nucleotides, the CDR3 is TGTGCCAGCAGCTTAGGTGGGGGGGCCACAGATACGCAGTATTTT.

The chain links TRBV28 to TRBJ2-1, with D perhaps TRBD2 (5 bases). The CDR3 contains 15 residues. The germline CDR1 and CDR2 sequences are MDHEN and SYDVKM. The germline V and J ends were trimmed by 1 base and 6 bases, with 13 bases remaining between them. Here the CDR3 DNA reads TGTGCCAGCAGTTTATTGGACTTGGACTCCAATGAGCAGTTCTTC. It codes for CASSLLDLDSNEQFF. The whole variable domain, filled in from reference TRBV28 and TRBJ2-1, reads DVKVTQSSRYLVKRTGEKVFLECVQDMDHENMFWYRQDPGLGLRLIYFSYDVKMKEKGDIPEGYSVSREKKERFSLILESASTNQTSMYLCASSLLDLDSNEQFFGPGTRLTVL.

The chain has TRBV7-9 and TRBJ1-1, with D perhaps TRBD1 (6 bases). The ends were cut back, 5 bases at V and 6 bases at J, with 13 bases in the middle. This CDR3 is built from 13 residues. Germline loops: CDR1 SEHNR, CDR2 FQNEAQ (reference sequence). Here the CDR3 DNA reads TGTGCCAGCAGCGCGCCGGGGGGGCCTGAAGCTTTCTTT. Protein sequence: CASSAPGGPEAFF.

This chain uses TRBV7-6 with TRBJ2-5; no definite D call. The germline CDR1 and CDR2 sequences are SGHVS and FNYEAQ. The CDR3 covers 15 residues. The V end lost 1 base, the J end lost 0 bases, and 9 bases lay between the germline ends. The CDR3 DNA reads TGTGCCAGCAGCTTAGAAACAGAGTACCAAGAGACCCAGTACTTC. Encoded protein: CASSLETEYQETQYF. Combining the CDR3 with reference TRBV7-6 and TRBJ2-5 gives the whole variable domain GAGVSQSPRYKVTKRGQDVALRCDPISGHVSLYWYRQALGQGPEFLTYFNYEAQQDKSGLPNDRFSAERPEGSISTLTIQRTEQRDSAMYRCASSLETEYQETQYFGPGTRLLVL.

The chain uses TRBV7-9 and TRBJ2-7; D is perhaps TRBD2 (6 bases). The CDR3 is 17 residues long. CDR1 and CDR2 from the germline V gene are SEHNR and FQNEAQ (reference sequence). The V end lost 5 bases, the J end lost 1 base, and 21 bases lay between the germline ends. The CDR3 region is CASSSVWAGNRSYEQYF. CDR3 in DNA: TGTGCCAGCAGCAGTGTTTGGGCGGGAAACAGGTCCTACGAGCAGTACTTC.

The chain is built from TRBV5-6 and TRBJ2-2; D possibly corresponds to TRBD1 (5 bases). Trimming pared 0 bases from V and 4 bases from J, leaving 7 bases between. The CDR3 has 14 residues. The germline V gene encodes CDR1 SGHDT and CDR2 YYEEEE. The CDR3 DNA sequence: TGTGCCAGCAGCTTGGGTCAGGGCACCGGGGAGCTGTTTTTT. It yields the protein CASSLGQGTGELFF. Together with reference TRBV5-6 and TRBJ2-2, the CDR3 gives the full variable domain: DAGVTQSPTHLIKTRGQQVTLRCSPKSGHDTVSWYQQALGQGPQFIFQYYEEEERQRGNFPDRFSGHQFPNYSSELNVNALLLGDSALYLCASSLGQGTGELFFGEGSRLTVL.

This rearrangement joins TRBV11-2 to TRBJ2-5; possible D gene TRBD1, 7 bases. Per the germline V gene, CDR1 is SGHAT and CDR2 is FQNNGV. The CDR3 consists of 14 residues. Trimming took off 7 bases at V and 4 bases at J, with 16 bases between the two ends. CDR3 DNA: TGTGCCAGCAACAGAGGGGGCGGGGCAGAGACCCAGTACTTC. Encoded protein: CASNRGGGAETQYF.

This sequence joins TRBV9 and TRBJ2-7, with TRBD1 matching 11 bases. Per germline, CDR1 SGDLS and CDR2 YYNGEE. V shed 0 bases, J shed 7 bases, and the junction held 6 bases outside the gene matches. This CDR3 spans 15 amino acids. The CDR3 is CASSVDGQGAMEQYF. The DNA for the CDR3 is TGTGCCAGCAGCGTAGACGGACAGGGGGCAATGGAGCAGTACTTC.

The chain employs TRBV7-3 and TRBJ2-1; 10 bases agree with TRBD1. Germline assignment: CDR1 SGHTA and CDR2 FQGTGA. This CDR3 comprises 14 residues. V lost 0 bases to trimming and J lost 12 bases; unmatched junction nucleotides: 5. For the CDR3, the DNA is TGTGCCAGCAGCTTAACGGGACAGGGGACCGGGCAGTTCTTC. Its protein product is CASSLTGQGTGQFF.

The J gene is TRBJ1-1, the V gene TRBV27; TRBD1 aligns across 7 bases. The germline gives CDR1 MNHEY, CDR2 SMNVEV (reference sequence). The CDR3 consists of 16 residues. V gave up 5 bases and J gave up 1 base; unmatched junction bases: 10. CDR3: CASSPTGELSNTEAFF. The CDR3 DNA reads TGTGCCAGCAGTCCCACAGGGGAACTATCGAACACTGAAGCTTTCTTT.

The chain is built from TRBV28 and TRBJ1-2; D gene ambiguous. Germline loops: CDR1 MDHEN, CDR2 SYDVKM. The CDR3 covers 14 residues. With 7 bases removed from V and 4 bases from J, the gap between germline ends came to 16 bases. CDR3 DNA: TGTGCCAGCACCGAGGGCAGTCCCAGCTATGGCTACACCTTC. This gives the protein CASTEGSPSYGYTF.

The sample holds one count of this clone. The chain recombines TRBV15 with TRBJ2-7; D may be TRBD1 (5 bases). Trimming took 0 bases from V and 3 from J, leaving 15 bases between them. CDR1 and CDR2 (germline): LNHNV, YYDKDF (reference sequence). CDR3 length: 16 residues. The CDR3 sequence is CATSREVGGRDYEQYF. CDR3 sequence (DNA): TGTGCCACCAGCAGAGAGGTAGGCGGCAGGGACTACGAGCAGTACTTC.

The chain uses TRBV28 and TRBJ1-5; 9 nucleotides align to TRBD1. Germline V CDR1 and CDR2: MDHEN, SYDVKM. The trim removed 3 bases at V and 3 bases at J, leaving 6 bases unmatched. This CDR3 has 16 amino acids. The CDR3 protein is CASSFPGTGNNQPQHF. The CDR3 region has the DNA TGTGCCAGCAGTTTTCCCGGGACAGGGAACAATCAGCCCCAGCATTTT. Looking up the rest from reference TRBV28 and TRBJ1-5 gives the full variable domain: DVKVTQSSRYLVKRTGEKVFLECVQDMDHENMFWYRQDPGLGLRLIYFSYDVKMKEKGDIPEGYSVSREKKERFSLILESASTNQTSMYLCASSFPGTGNNQPQHFGDGTRLSIL.